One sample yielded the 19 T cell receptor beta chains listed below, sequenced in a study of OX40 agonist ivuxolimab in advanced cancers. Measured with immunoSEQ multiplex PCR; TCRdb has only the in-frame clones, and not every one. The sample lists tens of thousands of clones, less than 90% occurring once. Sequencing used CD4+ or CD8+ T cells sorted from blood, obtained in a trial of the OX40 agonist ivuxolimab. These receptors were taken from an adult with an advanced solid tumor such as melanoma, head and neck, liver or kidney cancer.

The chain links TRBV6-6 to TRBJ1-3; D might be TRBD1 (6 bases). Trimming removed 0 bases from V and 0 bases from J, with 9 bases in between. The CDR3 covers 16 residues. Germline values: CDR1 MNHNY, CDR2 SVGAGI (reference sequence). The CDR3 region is CASSYSMDSSGNTIYF. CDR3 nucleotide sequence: TGTGCCAGCAGTTACTCCATGGACAGCTCTGGAAACACCATATATTTT.

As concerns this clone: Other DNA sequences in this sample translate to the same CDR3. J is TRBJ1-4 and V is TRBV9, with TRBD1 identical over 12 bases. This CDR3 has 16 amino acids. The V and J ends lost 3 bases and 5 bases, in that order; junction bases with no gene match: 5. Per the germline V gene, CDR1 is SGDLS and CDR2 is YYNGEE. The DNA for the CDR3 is TGTGCCAGCAGCGGGGGGACAGGGGGCACCAATGAAAAACTGTTTTTT. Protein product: CASSGGTGGTNEKLFF. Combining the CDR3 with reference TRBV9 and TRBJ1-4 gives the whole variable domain DSGVTQTPKHLITATGQRVTLRCSPRSGDLSVYWYQQSLDQGLQFLIQYYNGEERAKGNILERFSAQQFPDLHSELNLSSLELGDSALYFCASSGGTGGTNEKLFFGSGTQLSVL.

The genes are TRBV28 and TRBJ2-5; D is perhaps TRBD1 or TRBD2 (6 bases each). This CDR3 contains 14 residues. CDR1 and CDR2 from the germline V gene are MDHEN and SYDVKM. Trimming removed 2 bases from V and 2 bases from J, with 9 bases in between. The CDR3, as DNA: TGTGCCAGCAGTTTAGGAGGGGGGCAAGAGACCCAGTACTTC. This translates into CASSLGGGQETQYF.

DNA for the CDR3: TGTGCCAGCAGTTTAAGAACGGGTTGGCAGCCCCAGCATTTT. This translates into CASSLRTGWQPQHF. The rearrangement uses TRBV28 and TRBJ1-5, with unresolved D. With 2 bases removed from V and 7 bases from J, the gap between germline ends came to 12 bases. CDR3 length equals 14 residues. Looked up from germline, CDR1 is MDHEN and CDR2 is SYDVKM.

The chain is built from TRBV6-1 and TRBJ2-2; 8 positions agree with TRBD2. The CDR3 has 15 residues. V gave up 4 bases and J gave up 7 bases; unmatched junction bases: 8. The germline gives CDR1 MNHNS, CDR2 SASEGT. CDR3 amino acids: CASSGNGRALGELFF. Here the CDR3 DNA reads TGTGCCAGCAGTGGAAACGGGAGGGCCCTCGGGGAGCTGTTTTTT.

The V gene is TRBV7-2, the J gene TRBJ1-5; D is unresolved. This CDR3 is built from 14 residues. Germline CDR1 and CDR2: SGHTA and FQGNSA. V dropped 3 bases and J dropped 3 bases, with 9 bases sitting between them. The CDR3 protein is CASSFTWNNQPQHF. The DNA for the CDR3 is TGTGCCAGCAGCTTCACATGGAACAATCAGCCCCAGCATTTT.

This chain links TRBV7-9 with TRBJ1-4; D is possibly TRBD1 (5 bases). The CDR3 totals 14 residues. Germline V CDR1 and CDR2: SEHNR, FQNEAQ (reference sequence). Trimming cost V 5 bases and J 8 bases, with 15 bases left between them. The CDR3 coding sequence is TGTGCCAGCAGCCCGGACACAGTCTACGAAAAACTGTTTTTT. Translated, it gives CASSPDTVYEKLFF.

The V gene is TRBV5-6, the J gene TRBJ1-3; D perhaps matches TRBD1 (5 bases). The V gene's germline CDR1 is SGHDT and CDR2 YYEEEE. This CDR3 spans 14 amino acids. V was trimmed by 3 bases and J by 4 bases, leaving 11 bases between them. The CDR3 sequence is CASSWGVFGNTIYF. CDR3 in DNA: TGTGCCAGCAGCTGGGGGGTGTTCGGAAACACCATATATTTT.

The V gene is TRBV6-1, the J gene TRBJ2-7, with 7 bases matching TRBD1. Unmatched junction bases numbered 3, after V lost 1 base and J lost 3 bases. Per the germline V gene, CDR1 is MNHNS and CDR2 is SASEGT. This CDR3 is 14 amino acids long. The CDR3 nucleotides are TGTGCCAGCAGTGAAGGGCGGACAGGCTACGAGCAGTACTTC. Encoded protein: CASSEGRTGYEQYF.

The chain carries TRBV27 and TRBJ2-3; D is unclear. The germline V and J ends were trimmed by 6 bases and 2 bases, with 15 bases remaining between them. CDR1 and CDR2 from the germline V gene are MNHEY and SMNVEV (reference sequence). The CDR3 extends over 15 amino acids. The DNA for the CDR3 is TGTGCCAGCAGCCCCCATCAAACTACCACAGATACGCAGTATTTT. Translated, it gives CASSPHQTTTDTQYF.

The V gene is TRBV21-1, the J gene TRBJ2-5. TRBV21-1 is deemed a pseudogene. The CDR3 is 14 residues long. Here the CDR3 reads CASSKGPVRETQYF. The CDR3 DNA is TGTGCCAGCAGCAAAGGACCTGTCCGAGAGACCCAGTACTTC.

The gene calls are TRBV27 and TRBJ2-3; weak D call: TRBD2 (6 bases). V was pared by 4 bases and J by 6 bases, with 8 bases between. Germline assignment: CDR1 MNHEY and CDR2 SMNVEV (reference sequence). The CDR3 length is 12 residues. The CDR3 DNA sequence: TGTGCCAGCAGTTGGGCGGGGGATACGCAGTATTTT. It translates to CASSWAGDTQYF.

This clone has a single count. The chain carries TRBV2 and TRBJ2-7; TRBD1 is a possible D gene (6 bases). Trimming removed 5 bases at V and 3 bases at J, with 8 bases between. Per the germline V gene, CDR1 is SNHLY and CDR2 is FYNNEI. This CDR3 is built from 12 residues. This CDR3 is CASSSQGYEQYF. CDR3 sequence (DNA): TGTGCCAGCAGTTCACAGGGCTACGAGCAGTACTTC. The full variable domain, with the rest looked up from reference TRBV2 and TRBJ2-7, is EPEVTQTPSHQVTQMGQEVILRCVPISNHLYFYWYRQILGQKVEFLVSFYNNEISEKSEIFDDQFSVERPDGSNFTLKIRSTKLEDSAMYFCASSSQGYEQYFGPGTRLTVT.

The CDR3 region has the DNA TGTGCCAGCAGCTCACCGGGGAGGTATGGCTACACCTTC. As protein: CASSSPGRYGYTF. The J gene is TRBJ1-2, the V gene TRBV6-1; D remains unclear. The germline V and J ends were trimmed by 6 bases and 5 bases, with 13 bases remaining between them. Germline V CDR1 and CDR2: MNHNS, SASEGT. CDR3 length: 13 residues.

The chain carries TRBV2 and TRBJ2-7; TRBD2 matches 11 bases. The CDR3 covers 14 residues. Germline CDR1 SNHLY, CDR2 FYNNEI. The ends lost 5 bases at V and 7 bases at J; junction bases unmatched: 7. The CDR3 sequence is CASSYSGGAREQYF. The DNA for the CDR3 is TGTGCCAGCAGTTATAGCGGGGGGGCAAGGGAGCAGTACTTC.

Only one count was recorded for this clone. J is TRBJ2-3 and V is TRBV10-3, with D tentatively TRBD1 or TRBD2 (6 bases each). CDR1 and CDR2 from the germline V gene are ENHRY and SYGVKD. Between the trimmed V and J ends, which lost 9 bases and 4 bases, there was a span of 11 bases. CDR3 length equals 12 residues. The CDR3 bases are TGTGCCATTGGGGGGCTCGCAGATACGCAGTATTTT. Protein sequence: CAIGGLADTQYF.

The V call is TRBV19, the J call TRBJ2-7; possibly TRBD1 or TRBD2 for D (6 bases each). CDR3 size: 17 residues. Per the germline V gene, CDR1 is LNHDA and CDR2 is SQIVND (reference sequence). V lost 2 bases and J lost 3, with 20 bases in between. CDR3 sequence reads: CASSIRRGVDRNYEQYF. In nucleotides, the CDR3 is TGTGCCAGTAGTATAAGGAGGGGGGTGGACAGAAACTACGAGCAGTACTTC. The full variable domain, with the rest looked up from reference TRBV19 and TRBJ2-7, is DGGITQSPKYLFRKEGQNVTLSCEQNLNHDAMYWYRQDPGQGLRLIYYSQIVNDFQKGDIAEGYSVSREKKESFPLTVTSAQKNPTAFYLCASSIRRGVDRNYEQYFGPGTRLTVT.

The CDR3 DNA reads TGTGCCACCAGCAGAGAGTGGGGAAGCAATCAGCCCCAGCATTTT. This translates into CATSREWGSNQPQHF. V is TRBV15 and J is TRBJ1-5; D is uncertain. V lost 0 bases and J 1 base, leaving 7 bases between the germline ends. This CDR3 is built from 15 residues. Germline CDR1 LNHNV, CDR2 YYDKDF (reference sequence).

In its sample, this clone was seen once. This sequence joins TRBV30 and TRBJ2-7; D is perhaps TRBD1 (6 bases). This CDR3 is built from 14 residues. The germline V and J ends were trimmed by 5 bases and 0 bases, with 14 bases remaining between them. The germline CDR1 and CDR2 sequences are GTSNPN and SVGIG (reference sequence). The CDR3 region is CAWGEQGFSYEQYF. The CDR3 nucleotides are TGTGCCTGGGGAGAACAGGGTTTCTCCTACGAGCAGTACTTC.